The T cell receptor beta chain under discussion was sequenced for a study of identical twins. Findings and caveats of the study: While abundant cord blood beta clonotypes carried fewer insertions, memory repertoires showed no such pattern.

V trimming: 3 bases; J trimming: 5 bases; junction bases outside the gene matches: 5. This CDR3 has 16 residues. The germline V gene encodes CDR1 MNHEY and CDR2 SVGAGI. TCRdb reprocessed the 5' RACE reads with MiXCR, giving one entry per CDR3 protein. The sample carries 450,000 or so distinct CDR3 sequences, 11% to 15% recorded once. This clonotype was observed at least ten times. No antigen is known for it. In addition, the sample was reused for a study of yellow fever vaccine responses in identical twins.

This receptor was obtained from a young woman in good health. The chain couples TRBV6-5 to TRBJ2-2; the match to TRBD2 covers 11 bases. Source material: CD4+ T cells sorted from blood. The CDR3 region is CASSYSGRVKTGELFF. The CDR3 DNA reads as TGTGCCAGCAGTTATAGCGGGAGGGTAAAAACCGGGGAGCTGTTTTTT.